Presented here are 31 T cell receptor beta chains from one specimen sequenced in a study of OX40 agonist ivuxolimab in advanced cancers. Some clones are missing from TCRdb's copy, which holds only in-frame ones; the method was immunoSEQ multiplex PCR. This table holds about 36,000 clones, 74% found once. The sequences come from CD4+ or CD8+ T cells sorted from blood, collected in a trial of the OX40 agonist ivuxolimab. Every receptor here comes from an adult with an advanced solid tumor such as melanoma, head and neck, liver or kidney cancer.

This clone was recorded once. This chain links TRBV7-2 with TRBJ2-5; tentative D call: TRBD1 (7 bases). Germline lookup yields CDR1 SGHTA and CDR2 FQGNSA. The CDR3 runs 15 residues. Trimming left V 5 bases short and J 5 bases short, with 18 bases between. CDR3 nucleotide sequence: TGTGCCAGCAGCCAGAACGGAGGGGGCTGGGAGACCCAGTACTTC. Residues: CASSQNGGGWETQYF. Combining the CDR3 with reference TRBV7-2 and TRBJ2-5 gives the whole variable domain GAGVSQSPSNKVTEKGKDVELRCDPISGHTALYWYRQSLGQGLEFLIYFQGNSAPDKSGLPSDRFSAERTGGSVSTLTIQRTQQEDSAVYLCASSQNGGGWETQYFGPGTRLLVL.

CDR3 nucleotides: TGCGCCAGCAGCTTGAGGGAGGGGAAGGGTACTGAAGCTTTCTTT. This sequence encodes CASSLREGKGTEAFF. J is TRBJ1-1 and V is TRBV5-1; TRBD1 might be the D (5 bases). Germline CDR1 and CDR2: SGHRS and YFSETQ. The ends were cut back, 1 base at V and 5 bases at J, with 15 bases in the middle. The CDR3 is 15 residues long.

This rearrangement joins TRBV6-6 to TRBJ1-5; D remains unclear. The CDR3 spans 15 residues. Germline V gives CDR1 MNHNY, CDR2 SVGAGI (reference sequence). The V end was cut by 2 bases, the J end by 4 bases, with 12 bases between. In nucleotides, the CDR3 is TGTGCCAGCAGTTACCCCCAAGGGCTTAATCAGCCCCAGCATTTT. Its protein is CASSYPQGLNQPQHF.

CDR3 DNA sequence: TGTGCCAGCAGCTTGTCCCTGAGAGATCAGCCCCAGCATTTT. Protein: CASSLSLRDQPQHF. This chain links TRBV7-9 with TRBJ1-5, with D unresolved. V lost 3 bases to trimming and J lost 5 bases, with 11 bases between them. This CDR3 has 14 amino acids. CDR1 and CDR2 from the germline V gene are SEHNR and FQNEAQ (reference sequence).

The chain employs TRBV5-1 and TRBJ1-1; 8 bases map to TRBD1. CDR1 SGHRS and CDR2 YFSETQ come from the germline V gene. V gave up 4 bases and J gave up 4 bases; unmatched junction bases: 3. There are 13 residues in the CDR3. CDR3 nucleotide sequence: TGCGCCAGCAGCAAGGACAGGGCCACTGAAGCTTTCTTT. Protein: CASSKDRATEAFF. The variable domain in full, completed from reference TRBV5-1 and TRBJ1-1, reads KAGVTQTPRYLIKTRGQQVTLSCSPISGHRSVSWYQQTPGQGLQFLFEYFSETQRNKGNFPGRFSGRQFSNSRSEMNVSTLELGDSALYLCASSKDRATEAFFGQGTRLTVV.

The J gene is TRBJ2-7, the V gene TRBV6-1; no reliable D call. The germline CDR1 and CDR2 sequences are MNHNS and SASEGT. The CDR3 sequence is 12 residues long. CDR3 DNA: TGTGCCAGCAGTGAACGTACAGCAACCCGGCATGTC. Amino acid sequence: CASSERTATRHV.

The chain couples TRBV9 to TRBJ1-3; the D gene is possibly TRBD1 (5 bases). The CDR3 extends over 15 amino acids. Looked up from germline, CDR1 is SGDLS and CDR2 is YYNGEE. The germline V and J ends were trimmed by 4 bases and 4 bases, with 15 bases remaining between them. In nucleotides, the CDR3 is TGTGCCAGCAGCCCAGACGGGGGAGCAGGAAACACCATATATTTT. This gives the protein CASSPDGGAGNTIYF.

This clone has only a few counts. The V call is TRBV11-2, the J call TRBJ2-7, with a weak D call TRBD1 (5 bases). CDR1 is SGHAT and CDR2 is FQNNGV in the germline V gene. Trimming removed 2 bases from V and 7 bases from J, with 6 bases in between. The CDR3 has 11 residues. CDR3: CASSLNREQYV. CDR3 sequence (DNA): TGTGCCAGCAGCTTAAACAGGGAGCAGTACGTC.

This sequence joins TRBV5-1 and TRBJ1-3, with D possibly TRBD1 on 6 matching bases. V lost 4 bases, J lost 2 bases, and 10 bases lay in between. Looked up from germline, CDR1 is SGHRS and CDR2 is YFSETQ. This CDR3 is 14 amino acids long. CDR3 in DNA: TGCGCCAGCAGCCCGGACAGCCCTGGAAACACCATATATTTT. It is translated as CASSPDSPGNTIYF.

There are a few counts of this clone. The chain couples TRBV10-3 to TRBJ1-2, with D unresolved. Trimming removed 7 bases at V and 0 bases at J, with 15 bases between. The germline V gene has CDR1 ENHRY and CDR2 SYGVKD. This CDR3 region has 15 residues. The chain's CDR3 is CAIMWFGGANYGYTF. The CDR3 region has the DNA TGTGCCATCATGTGGTTTGGCGGAGCTAACTATGGCTACACCTTC.

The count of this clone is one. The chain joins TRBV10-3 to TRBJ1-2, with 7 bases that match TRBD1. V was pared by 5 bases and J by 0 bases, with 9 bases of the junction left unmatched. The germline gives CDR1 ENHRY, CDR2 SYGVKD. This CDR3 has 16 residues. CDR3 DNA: TGTGCCATCAGTACCGGGACAGCGAGAGCTAACTATGGCTACACCTTC. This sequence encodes CAISTGTARANYGYTF.

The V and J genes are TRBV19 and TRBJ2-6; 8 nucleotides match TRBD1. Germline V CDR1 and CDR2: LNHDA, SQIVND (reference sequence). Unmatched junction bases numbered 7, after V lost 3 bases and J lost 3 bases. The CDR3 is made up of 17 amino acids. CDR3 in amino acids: CASSIPTGVSGANVLTF. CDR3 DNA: TGTGCCAGTAGTATCCCGACAGGGGTTAGTGGGGCCAACGTCCTGACTTTC.

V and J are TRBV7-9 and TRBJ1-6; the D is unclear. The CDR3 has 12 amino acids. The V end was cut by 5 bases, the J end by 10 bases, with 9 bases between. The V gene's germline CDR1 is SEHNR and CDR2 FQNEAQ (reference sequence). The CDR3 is CASSRYKSPLHF. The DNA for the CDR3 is TGTGCCAGCAGCCGGTACAAGTCACCCCTCCACTTT.

The CDR3 DNA is TGTGCCTGGAGTGTACGGGGAAATCAGCCCCAGCATTTT. It yields the protein CAWSVRGNQPQHF. The genes are TRBV30 and TRBJ1-5; no reliable D call. The CDR3 covers 13 residues. Trimming removed 0 bases at V and 4 bases at J, with 7 bases between. In germline, CDR1 is GTSNPN, CDR2 SVGIG (reference sequence).

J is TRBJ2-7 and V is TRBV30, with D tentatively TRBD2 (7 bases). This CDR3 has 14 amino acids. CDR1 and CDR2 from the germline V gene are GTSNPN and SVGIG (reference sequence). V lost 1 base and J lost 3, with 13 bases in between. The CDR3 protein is CAWSGGGSLYEQYF. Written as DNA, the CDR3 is TGTGCCTGGAGTGGCGGGGGCTCACTCTACGAGCAGTACTTC.

This CDR3 reads CASSWQGYEQYF. CDR3 DNA: TGTGCCAGCAGCTGGCAGGGCTACGAGCAGTACTTC. This chain uses TRBV7-9 with TRBJ2-7, with D maybe TRBD1 (5 bases). V was shortened by 4 bases and J by 3 bases, with 7 bases between the two germline ends. This CDR3 comprises 12 residues. Looked up from germline, CDR1 is SEHNR and CDR2 is FQNEAQ (reference sequence).

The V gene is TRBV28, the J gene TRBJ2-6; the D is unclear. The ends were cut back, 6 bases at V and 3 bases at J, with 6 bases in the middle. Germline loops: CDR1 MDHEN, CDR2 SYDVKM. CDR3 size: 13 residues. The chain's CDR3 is CASSLYGANVLTF. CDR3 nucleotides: TGTGCCAGCAGCCTGTATGGGGCCAACGTCCTGACTTTC.

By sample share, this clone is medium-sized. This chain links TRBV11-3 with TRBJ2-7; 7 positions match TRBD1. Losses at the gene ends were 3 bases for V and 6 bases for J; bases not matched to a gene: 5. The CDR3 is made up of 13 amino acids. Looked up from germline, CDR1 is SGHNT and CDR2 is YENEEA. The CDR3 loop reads CASSLRPGGEQYV. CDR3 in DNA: TGTGCCAGCAGCTTGAGGCCAGGGGGCGAGCAGTACGTC.

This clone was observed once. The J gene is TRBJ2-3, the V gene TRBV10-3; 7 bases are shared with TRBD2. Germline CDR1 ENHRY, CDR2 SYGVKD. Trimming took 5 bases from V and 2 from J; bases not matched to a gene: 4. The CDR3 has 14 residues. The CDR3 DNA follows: TGTGCCATCAGTCGCCGGGGGGACACAGATACGCAGTATTTT. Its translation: CAISRRGDTDTQYF.

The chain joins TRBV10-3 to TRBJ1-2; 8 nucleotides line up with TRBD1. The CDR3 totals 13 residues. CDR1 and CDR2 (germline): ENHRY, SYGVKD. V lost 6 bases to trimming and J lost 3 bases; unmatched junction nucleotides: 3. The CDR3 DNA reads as TGTGCCATCAGCCAGGGGGCGGACTATGGCTACACCTTC. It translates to CAISQGADYGYTF.

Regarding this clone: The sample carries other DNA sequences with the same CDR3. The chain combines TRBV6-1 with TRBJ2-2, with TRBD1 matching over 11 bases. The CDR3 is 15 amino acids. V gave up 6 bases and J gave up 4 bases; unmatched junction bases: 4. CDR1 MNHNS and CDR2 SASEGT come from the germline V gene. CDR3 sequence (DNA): TGTGCCAGCAGCGGACAGGGGGCAGGCACCGGGGAGCTGTTTTTT. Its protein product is CASSGQGAGTGELFF.

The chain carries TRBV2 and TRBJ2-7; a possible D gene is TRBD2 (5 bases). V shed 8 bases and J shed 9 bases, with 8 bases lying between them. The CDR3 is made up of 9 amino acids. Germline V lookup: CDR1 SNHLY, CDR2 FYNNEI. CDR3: CASGEGQYV. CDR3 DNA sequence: TGTGCCAGCGGAGAGGGGCAGTACGTC.

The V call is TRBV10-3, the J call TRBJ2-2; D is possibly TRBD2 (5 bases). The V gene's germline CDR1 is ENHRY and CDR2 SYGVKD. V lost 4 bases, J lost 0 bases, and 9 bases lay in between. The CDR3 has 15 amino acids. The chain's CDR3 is CAISGGASNTGELFF. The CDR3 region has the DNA TGTGCCATCAGTGGGGGAGCGTCGAACACCGGGGAGCTGTTTTTT.

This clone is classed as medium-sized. The CDR3 DNA is TGTGCCAGCAGCTCGGACAAGAATGCCGGTGGCTACACCTTC. Translating it yields CASSSDKNAGGYTF. The V gene is TRBV7-8, the J gene TRBJ1-2; TRBD1 is a possible D gene (5 bases). Germline CDR1 reads SGHVS; CDR2 reads FQNEAQ. CDR3 length equals 14 residues. V was shortened by 4 bases and J by 7 bases, with 16 bases between the two germline ends. The full variable domain, rest sourced from reference TRBV7-8 and TRBJ1-2, is GAGVSQSPRYKVAKRGQDVALRCDPISGHVSLFWYQQALGQGPEFLTYFQNEAQLDKSGLPSDRFFAERPEGSVSTLKIQRTQQEDSAVYLCASSSDKNAGGYTFGSGTRLTVV.

The CDR3 reads CASSQDPRGRVYNEQFF. Written as DNA, the CDR3 is TGTGCCAGCAGCCAAGATCCCAGGGGGCGGGTATACAATGAGCAGTTCTTC. The chain recombines TRBV14 with TRBJ2-1; 8 bases fit TRBD1. This CDR3 is 17 amino acids long. V shed 0 bases, J shed 4 bases, and the junction held 8 bases outside the gene matches. Germline CDR1 is SGHDN and CDR2 is FVKESK.

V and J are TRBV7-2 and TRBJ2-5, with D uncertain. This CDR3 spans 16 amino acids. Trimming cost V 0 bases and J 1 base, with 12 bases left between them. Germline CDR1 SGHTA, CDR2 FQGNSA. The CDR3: CASSLASKRIQETQYF. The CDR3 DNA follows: TGTGCCAGCAGCTTAGCGTCGAAACGGATCCAAGAGACCCAGTACTTC. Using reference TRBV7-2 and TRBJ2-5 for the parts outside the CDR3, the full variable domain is GAGVSQSPSNKVTEKGKDVELRCDPISGHTALYWYRQSLGQGLEFLIYFQGNSAPDKSGLPSDRFSAERTGGSVSTLTIQRTQQEDSAVYLCASSLASKRIQETQYFGPGTRLLVL.

The CDR3 DNA follows: TGTGCCAGCGCTCTCAAGGCCGGATCTAGGGGTAACTATGGCTACACCTTC. It codes for CASALKAGSRGNYGYTF. The chain is built from TRBV27 and TRBJ1-2; perhaps TRBD1 as D (5 bases). V lost 8 bases and J lost 1, with 23 bases in between. The CDR3 length is 17 residues. CDR1 MNHEY and CDR2 SMNVEV come from the germline V gene (reference sequence).

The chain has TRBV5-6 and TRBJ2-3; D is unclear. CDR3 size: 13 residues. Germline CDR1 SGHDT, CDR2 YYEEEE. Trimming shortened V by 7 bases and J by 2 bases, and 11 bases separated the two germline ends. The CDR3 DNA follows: TGTGCCAGCGAGGCAGGCACCACAGATACGCAGTATTTT. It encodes CASEAGTTDTQYF.

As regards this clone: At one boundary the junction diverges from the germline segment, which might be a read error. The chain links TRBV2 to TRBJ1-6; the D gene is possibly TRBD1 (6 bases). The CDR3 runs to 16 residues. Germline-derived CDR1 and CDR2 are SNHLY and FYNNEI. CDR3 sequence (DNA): TGTGCCGGCAGTGATTCCCTGGGGGCACGATCCTCACCCCTCCACTTT. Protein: CAGSDSLGARSSPLHF.

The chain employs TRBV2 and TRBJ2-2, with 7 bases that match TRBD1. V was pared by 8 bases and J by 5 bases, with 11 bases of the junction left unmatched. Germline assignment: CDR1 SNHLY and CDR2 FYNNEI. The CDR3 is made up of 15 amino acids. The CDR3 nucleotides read TGTGCCAGCGTGAGGGGACAGACGATTACCGGGGAGCTGTTTTTT. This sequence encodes CASVRGQTITGELFF.

The chain's CDR3 is CASSQERVTYEQYF. CDR3 bases: TGTGCCAGCAGTCAGGAAAGGGTTACCTACGAGCAGTACTTC. V usage is TRBV2 and J usage is TRBJ2-7, with unresolved D. Germline V gives CDR1 SNHLY, CDR2 FYNNEI. Trimming took 5 bases from V and 2 from J, leaving 13 bases between them. CDR3 size: 14 residues.